This T cell receptor beta chain was captured in a study of T cells in Graves' hyperthyroidism and ophthalmopathy (dated by TCRdb to about 2019). At the level of the whole study: Peripheral blood was sampled at the time of initial diagnosis, prior to any treatment. To identify TCR V-J signatures that set the groups apart, the researchers used a discovery cohort of about a hundred patients, made up of some 41 with Graves' ophthalmopathy and about 60 with stable Graves' hyperthyroidism. Whether ophthalmopathy could be predicted prospectively was tested in an independent validation cohort made up of under 20 hyperthyroidism patients plus 17 patients who later progressed to ophthalmopathy. The approximately 98 discovery patients were randomly divided into training and test sets at a 7:3 ratio. In several Graves' hyperthyroidism patients, the study also compared T-cell repertoires from thyroid tissue with T-cell repertoires from blood. After blood sampling, hyperthyroidism patients were treated with methimazole at a starting dose of 30 mg daily, and ophthalmopathy patients were treated with high-dose intravenous methylprednisolone. According to the paper, TCR Vbeta CDR3 sequencing was carried out on more than 120 peripheral blood samples, which came from some 41 ophthalmopathy, 80 or so hyperthyroidism and some 17 progressor patients.

This clonotype was recorded at least ten times. Its binding antigen is unknown. No base quality information exists; no much larger clone differs at one position. From V the trimming removes 4 bases and from J it removes 6 bases, while the gene matches leave 9 bases of the junction unaccounted for. Based on the germline V gene, the CDR1 and CDR2 sequences are SGHTA and FQGTGA. The CDR3 holds 15 amino acids from the cysteine to the phenylalanine. The only DNA kept is the CDR3, 45 bases in frame from the first base. TCR beta CDR3 regions were amplified from RNA transcripts. For the first round of RT-PCR on the TCR CDR3, the HTBI primer set was used together with the Qiagen OneStep RT-PCR kit. A second multiplex PCR round built the libraries, followed by size selection and purification. Libraries were sequenced paired-end with 100 bp reads on an Illumina HiSeq2000. As for the authors' bioinformatics: SOAPnuke was used to process the raw data, throwing out any read that contained adapters or uncalled bases, had a mean Phred below 15, or lacked an exact constant-primer or identifier match. COPE v1.2.5 was used to merge the high-quality paired reads, and each unique nucleotide sequence was defined as a clonotype. MiTCR v1.1 was used to align clonotypes to the IMGT TRBV, TRBD and TRBJ reference segments. Analysis was restricted to V-J combinations with a frequency above 0.0001, which covered about 99% of repertoires. The TCS score was defined as F50 (clonal expansion) divided by E x V (chaos), with BLOSUM62-based TCRdist calculated between CDR3 peptides within each V-J. Welch's t-statistics and random forest reduced 514 V-J features to roughly 13, which were used in a naive Bayes classifier (R e1071). The public reads were run again by TCRdb, first through fastp at Q25 and then through MiXCR, and only productive beta chains were kept. Each CDR3 protein gets just one entry, which takes the most common genes and DNA from the rows behind it. The V and J calls and clone size come from TCRdb's table, not from the authors' own analysis. In all, the sample holds some 740,000 distinct CDR3 sequences, and about 15% of those were seen once. Jointly, the top ten make up roughly a tenth of the sample.

Graves' hyperthyroidism was defined as stable when no progression to ophthalmopathy occurred over 18 months of follow-up. Hyperthyroidism patients were aged 18 to 65 years and newly diagnosed, with disease duration of less than 2 months. Exclusion was applied to patients with uncontrolled infections, other autoimmune diseases, pregnancy or lactation. Diagnoses were based on clinical symptoms, serum thyroxine and TRAb, thyroid ultrasound and orbital computed tomography. Ficoll-Paque density gradient centrifugation was used to isolate PBMCs from around 10 ml of fresh peripheral blood. Total RNA was extracted using Trizol reagent, and RNA quality was assessed on an Agilent 2100 Bioanalyzer. The research as a whole found: Sample size was not statistically predetermined, and investigators were not blinded to group allocation. Blood samples also contained most of the expanded thyroid clonotypes (frequency above 0.001), which suggests that blood repertoires may reflect thyroid immune responses. In validation, progression to ophthalmopathy was predicted by the model with about 70% sensitivity and 72% to 80% specificity, a median of around 6.5 months before onset. A 13 V-J signature model separated ophthalmopathy from stable hyperthyroidism, with approximately 87% sensitivity and roughly 81% specificity in cross-validation and 80%/75% in testing.

Sequenced: blood. This clonotype was obtained from a woman younger than 30 with Graves' hyperthyroidism. The sequence links TRBV7-3 to TRBJ2-3, with 8 junctional bases fitting TRBD2. The CDR3 amino acid sequence is: CASSSYGRASDTQYF. The nucleotide sequence is given as TGTGCCAGCAGCTCTTACGGGAGGGCCTCGGATACGCAGTATTTT.